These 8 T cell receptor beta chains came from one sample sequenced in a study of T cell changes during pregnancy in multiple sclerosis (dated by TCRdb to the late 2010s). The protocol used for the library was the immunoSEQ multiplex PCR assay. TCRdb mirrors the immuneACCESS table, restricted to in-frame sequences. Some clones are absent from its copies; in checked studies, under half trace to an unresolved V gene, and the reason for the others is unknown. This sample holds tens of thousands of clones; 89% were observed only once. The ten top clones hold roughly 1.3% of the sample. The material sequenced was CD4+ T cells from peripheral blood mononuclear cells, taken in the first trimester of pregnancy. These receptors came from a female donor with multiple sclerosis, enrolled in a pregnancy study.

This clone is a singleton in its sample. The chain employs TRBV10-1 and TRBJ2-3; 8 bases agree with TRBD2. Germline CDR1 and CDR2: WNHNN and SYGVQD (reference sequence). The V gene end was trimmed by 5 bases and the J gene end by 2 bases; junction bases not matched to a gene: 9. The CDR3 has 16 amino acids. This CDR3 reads CASSPPTSGLTDTQYF. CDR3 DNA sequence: TGCGCCAGCAGTCCCCCAACTAGCGGACTCACAGATACGCAGTATTTT.

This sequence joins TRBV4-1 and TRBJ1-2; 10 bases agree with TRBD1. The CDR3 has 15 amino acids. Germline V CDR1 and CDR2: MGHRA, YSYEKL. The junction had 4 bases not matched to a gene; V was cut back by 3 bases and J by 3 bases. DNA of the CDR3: TGCGCCAGCAGCCACGTCGGACAGGGGGACTATGGCTACACCTTC. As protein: CASSHVGQGDYGYTF.

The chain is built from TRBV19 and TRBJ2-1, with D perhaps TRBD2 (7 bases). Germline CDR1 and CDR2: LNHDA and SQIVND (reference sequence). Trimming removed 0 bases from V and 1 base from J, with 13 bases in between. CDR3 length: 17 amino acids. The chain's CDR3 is CASSIEGGTKSYNEQFF. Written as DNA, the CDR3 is TGTGCCAGTAGTATAGAGGGGGGGACAAAGTCCTACAATGAGCAGTTCTTC.

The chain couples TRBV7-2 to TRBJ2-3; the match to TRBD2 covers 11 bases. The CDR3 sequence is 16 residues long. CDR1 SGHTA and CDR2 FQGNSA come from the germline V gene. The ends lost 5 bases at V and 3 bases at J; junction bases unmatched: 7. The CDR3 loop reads CASSPIAGGPTDTQYF. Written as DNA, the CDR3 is TGTGCCAGCAGCCCAATAGCGGGAGGGCCAACAGATACGCAGTATTTT.

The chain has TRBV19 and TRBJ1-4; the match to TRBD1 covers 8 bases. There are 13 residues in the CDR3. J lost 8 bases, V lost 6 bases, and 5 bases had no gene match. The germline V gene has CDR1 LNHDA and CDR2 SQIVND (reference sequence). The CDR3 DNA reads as TGTGCCAGTAGAACAGGGGGAGGCGAAAAACTGTTTTTT. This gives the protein CASRTGGGEKLFF.

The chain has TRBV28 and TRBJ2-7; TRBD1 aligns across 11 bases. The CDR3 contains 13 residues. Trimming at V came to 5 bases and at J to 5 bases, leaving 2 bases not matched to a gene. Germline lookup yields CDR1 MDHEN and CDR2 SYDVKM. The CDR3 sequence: CASSPGQGDEQYF. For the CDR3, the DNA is TGTGCCAGCAGTCCGGGACAGGGGGACGAGCAGTACTTC.

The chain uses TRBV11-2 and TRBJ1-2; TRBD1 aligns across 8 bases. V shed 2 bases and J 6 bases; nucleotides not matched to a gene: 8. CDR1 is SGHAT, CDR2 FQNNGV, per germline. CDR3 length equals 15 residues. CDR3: CASSLTGTGLDGYTF. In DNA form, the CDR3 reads TGTGCCAGCAGCTTAACCGGGACAGGATTAGATGGCTACACCTTC. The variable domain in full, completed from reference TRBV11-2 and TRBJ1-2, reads EAGVAQSPRYKIIEKRQSVAFWCNPISGHATLYWYQQILGQGPKLLIQFQNNGVVDDSQLPKDRFSAERLKGVDSTLKIQPAKLEDSAVYLCASSLTGTGLDGYTFGSGTRLTVV.

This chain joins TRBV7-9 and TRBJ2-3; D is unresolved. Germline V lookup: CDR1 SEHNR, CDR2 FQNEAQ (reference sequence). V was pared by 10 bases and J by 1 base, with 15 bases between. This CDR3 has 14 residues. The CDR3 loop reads CANGREVGTDTQYF. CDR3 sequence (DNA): TGTGCCAACGGTCGTGAAGTGGGCACAGATACGCAGTATTTT.